What follows is one TCR beta chain and its context. The sample comes from a study of blood T cell repertoires in COVID-19. As for the study in general: Samples taken during acute and convalescent COVID-19 were collected in the United States, Italy and Spain. T cells, B-cell-depleted T cells, or PBMCs supplied cDNA or gDNA.

In the study's own analysis: Using reference gene primer amplification, nucleated cell counts were estimated. The repertoire was sequenced with immunoSEQ multiplex PCR; TCRdb's copy has only in-frame clones and lacks some. That table gives V, J and clone size, and the DNA gave D and trimming. The sample has some 160,000 clones, 89% seen once; the top ten hold 2.5% to 3.5%. The CDR3 runs to 14 residues. Germline V gene data show CDR1 as KGHSH and CDR2 as LQKENI. V was shortened by 1 base and J by 3 bases, with 9 bases between the two germline ends. The sample consisted of peripheral blood. J is TRBJ1-1 and V is TRBV18, with a tentative D call TRBD1 (6 bases). The clonotype was recovered from a man aged 55-75 years with acute or convalescent COVID-19. For the CDR3, the DNA is TGTGCCAGCTCACCACTTAGGACAGACACTGAAGCTTTCTTT. Encoded protein: CASSPLRTDTEAFF.